A single sample gave rise to the 21 T cell receptor beta chains below, sequenced in a study of T cell repertoires in cytomegalovirus infection. TCRdb analysed the reads with MiXCR anew, one entry per CDR3 protein. The table shows around 740,000 distinct CDR3 sequences, with 35% to 45% occurring only once. Sequences were obtained from PBMCs. These receptors originate from a human donor in good health (CMV status not recorded). Some clones in this sample may be carry-over from other donors' samples.

The table lists this clonotype with a few counts. V is TRBV19 and J is TRBJ1-5, with 7 bases aligning to TRBD1. Germline CDR1 reads LNHDA; CDR2 reads SQIVND (reference sequence). Trimming removed 10 bases from V and 0 bases from J; junction bases left unmatched: 6. This CDR3 region has 14 residues. CDR3 bases: TGTGCCACCCAGGGGGTTCATAGCAATCAGCCCCAGCATTTT. It translates to CATQGVHSNQPQHF.

The V gene is TRBV5-6, the J gene TRBJ2-7; TRBD2 matches at 12 bases. The germline gives CDR1 SGHDT, CDR2 YYEEEE. V was clipped by 2 bases and J by 5 bases; unmatched bases: 5. The CDR3 is 15 amino acids. The CDR3 nucleotides read TGTGCCAGCAGCTTTTCTAGCGGGAGGGACCACGAGCAGTACTTC. It yields the protein CASSFSSGRDHEQYF.

The chain is built from TRBV4-2 and TRBJ2-5, with 9 positions matching TRBD2. J gave up 5 bases and V 4 bases, and 14 bases lay outside the gene matches. The CDR3 length is 17 residues. Germline loops: CDR1 LGHNA, CDR2 YNFKEQ. DNA of the CDR3: TGTGCCAGCAGCCCCCCCGGGGTAGCGGGGGCCTCGGAGACCCAGTACTTC. Amino acids: CASSPPGVAGASETQYF.

This chain joins TRBV20-1 and TRBJ2-1; no clear D. V lost 5 bases and J lost 7, with 18 bases in between. Germline CDR1 DFQATT, CDR2 SNEGSKA (reference sequence). CDR3 length equals 14 residues. This chain's CDR3 is CSAPKLLGGNEQFF. CDR3 sequence (DNA): TGCAGTGCTCCCAAACTGCTCGGCGGTAATGAGCAGTTCTTC.

The chain combines TRBV30 with TRBJ2-7, with a tentative D call TRBD2 (5 bases). The V gene's germline CDR1 is GTSNPN and CDR2 SVGIG (reference sequence). The V end lost 1 base, the J end lost 2 bases, and 15 bases lay between the germline ends. This CDR3 has 15 residues. The CDR3 nucleotides read TGTGCCTGGAGTGGTACAAGAGGGTCCCCCTACGAGCAGTACTTC. Translated: CAWSGTRGSPYEQYF.

Notes on this clonotype: Relative to the germline gene, one junction end is altered; a read error may explain this. The V gene is TRBV24-1, the J gene TRBJ2-1; 11 bases line up with TRBD1. This CDR3 region has 15 residues. The germline CDR1 and CDR2 sequences are KGHDR and SFDVKD. The CDR3 loop is CPTSGPGQGENEQFF. DNA of the CDR3: TGTCCCACCAGTGGTCCGGGACAGGGGGAGAATGAGCAGTTCTTC.

Concerning this clonotype: Since the CDR3 does not end with the conserved phenylalanine or tryptophan, this likely comes from a read error. V and J are TRBV20-1 and TRBJ2-3, with 7 bases identical to TRBD2. The V segment lost 0 bases and the J segment 6 bases; nucleotides outside the gene matches: 12. Looked up from germline, CDR1 is DFQATT and CDR2 is SNEGSKA (reference sequence). The CDR3 is made up of 16 amino acids. The CDR3 loop reads CSARDELAWSLDTQYL. CDR3 in DNA: TGCAGTGCTAGAGATGAACTAGCGTGGAGCCTCGATACGCAGTATTTG.

The rearrangement uses TRBV28 and TRBJ1-5; 7 nucleotides match TRBD1. CDR3 length: 15 residues. The V and J ends lost 7 bases and 6 bases, in that order; junction bases with no gene match: 12. Germline V lookup: CDR1 MDHEN, CDR2 SYDVKM. The CDR3 is CASTSGGNLGQPQHF. CDR3 DNA sequence: TGTGCCAGCACTTCAGGGGGGAACTTAGGTCAGCCCCAGCATTTT.

The chain combines TRBV28 with TRBJ2-3; TRBD2 agrees at 14 bases. The J segment lost 4 bases and the V segment lost 5 bases, leaving 8 bases of the junction unmatched. CDR3 length: 17 amino acids. Germline V gene data show CDR1 as MDHEN and CDR2 as SYDVKM. In DNA, the CDR3 is TGTGCCAGCAGTCCCCCGACTAGCGGGAGGGTCGCAGATACGCAGTATTTT. Translation gives CASSPPTSGRVADTQYF. Full variable domain (rest looked up from reference TRBV28 and TRBJ2-3): DVKVTQSSRYLVKRTGEKVFLECVQDMDHENMFWYRQDPGLGLRLIYFSYDVKMKEKGDIPEGYSVSREKKERFSLILESASTNQTSMYLCASSPPTSGRVADTQYFGPGTRLTVL.

This clonotype was seen a few times. This chain joins TRBV7-8 and TRBJ2-3, with a tentative D call TRBD1 (6 bases). CDR3 length equals 16 residues. CDR1 SGHVS and CDR2 FQNEAQ come from the germline V gene. V was clipped by 1 base and J by 4 bases, with 15 bases between them. CDR3 in amino acids: CASSLVQGRKADTQYF. For the CDR3, the DNA is TGTGCCAGCAGCTTAGTTCAGGGGAGAAAGGCAGATACGCAGTATTTT.

The table lists this clonotype with a few counts. The chain has TRBV7-9 and TRBJ2-6, with D perhaps assigned TRBD1 or TRBD2 (6 bases each). This CDR3 is built from 15 residues. The germline V and J ends were trimmed by 5 bases and 6 bases, with 14 bases remaining between them. The germline V gene has CDR1 SEHNR and CDR2 FQNEAQ (reference sequence). Here the CDR3 DNA reads TGTGCCAGCAGCCCTCCCGGGGGCTTGGCCAACGTCCTGACTTTC. This codes for CASSPPGGLANVLTF. Combining the CDR3 with reference TRBV7-9 and TRBJ2-6 gives the whole variable domain DTGVSQNPRHKITKRGQNVTFRCDPISEHNRLYWYRQTLGQGPEFLTYFQNEAQLEKSRLLSDRFSAERPKGSFSTLEIQRTEQGDSAMYLCASSPPGGLANVLTFGAGSRLTVL.

On this clonotype: At one of its ends the junction is not consistent with the germline gene, which may arise from a read error. The chain couples TRBV27 to TRBJ2-1; 10 bases match TRBD2. The CDR3 is 17 amino acids. The V gene's germline CDR1 is MNHEY and CDR2 SMNVEV (reference sequence). Here the CDR3 DNA reads TGTGCCAGAAGTTCCCGAGGACTAGCGGATATTAGCTCAGAGCAGTTCTTC. It translates to CARSSRGLADISSEQFF.

Points on this clonotype: A read error may produce the germline difference seen at one junction end. The chain uses TRBV19 and TRBJ2-7, with a possible D match to TRBD2 (5 bases). The CDR3 sequence is 14 residues long. The germline gives CDR1 LNHDA, CDR2 SQIVND (reference sequence). Written as DNA, the CDR3 is TGTGCCAGTAGTATGGCGGGTTTGACCTACGTGCAGGACTTC. Its protein is CASSMAGLTYVQDF.

V usage is TRBV6-2 or TRBV6-3 and J usage is TRBJ1-1; 8 nucleotides align to TRBD1. Per the germline V gene, CDR1 is MNHEY and CDR2 is SVGEGT. The CDR3 extends over 14 amino acids. The V and J ends lost 5 bases and 5 bases, in that order; junction bases with no gene match: 7. This CDR3 reads CASSTTGGWTEAFF. The CDR3 DNA is TGTGCCAGCAGTACTACAGGGGGATGGACTGAAGCTTTCTTT.

This clonotype appeared a single time. Mismatch with germline at one junction end may stem from a read error. V usage is TRBV5-1 and J usage is TRBJ2-7; 8 positions agree with TRBD2. CDR1 SGHRS and CDR2 YFSETQ come from the germline V gene. The CDR3 spans 13 residues. The CDR3 region is CASDTGGGLERYF. CDR3 sequence (DNA): TGCGCCAGCGACACGGGAGGGGGTCTAGAGCGGTACTTC. Full variable domain (rest looked up from reference TRBV5-1 and TRBJ2-7): KAGVTQTPRYLIKTRGQQVTLSCSPISGHRSVSWYQQTPGQGLQFLFEYFSETQRNKGNFPGRFSGRQFSNSRSEMNVSTLELGDSALYLCASDTGGGLERYFGPGTRLTVT.

The chain combines TRBV28 with TRBJ1-2, with D possibly TRBD1 on 5 matching bases. Germline V CDR1 and CDR2: MDHEN, SYDVKM. Trimming cost V 3 bases and J 8 bases, with 10 bases left between them. This CDR3 region has 12 residues. The CDR3 sequence: CASSLDGTGYTF. CDR3 sequence (DNA): TGTGCCAGCAGTTTGGACGGGACGGGCTACACCTTC.

This chain links TRBV14 with TRBJ2-2; 8 bases align to TRBD2. V shed 4 bases and J 0 bases; nucleotides not matched to a gene: 13. The CDR3 has 19 amino acids. Germline assignment: CDR1 SGHDN and CDR2 FVKESK. The DNA for the CDR3 is TGTGCCAGCAGCCCGATCGACCACACTAGCGGACCGAACACCGGGGAGCTGTTTTTT. This sequence encodes CASSPIDHTSGPNTGELFF. Using reference TRBV14 and TRBJ2-2 for the parts outside the CDR3, the full variable domain is EAGVTQFPSHSVIEKGQTVTLRCDPISGHDNLYWYRRVMGKEIKFLLHFVKESKQDESGMPNNRFLAERTGGTYSTLKVQPAELEDSGVYFCASSPIDHTSGPNTGELFFGEGSRLTVL.

CDR3 sequence reads: CSVVSPGRGSGANVLTF. The DNA of the CDR3 is TGCAGCGTTGTTTCCCCGGGACGCGGCTCTGGGGCCAACGTCCTGACTTTC. The chain couples TRBV29-1 to TRBJ2-6; TRBD1 or TRBD2 may be the D gene (5 bases each). The V gene's germline CDR1 is SQVTM and CDR2 ANQGSEA. This CDR3 is built from 17 residues. Trimming removed 4 bases at V and 0 bases at J, with 16 bases between.

This chain links TRBV9 with TRBJ2-7; TRBD1 or TRBD2 may be the D gene (6 bases each). Looked up from germline, CDR1 is SGDLS and CDR2 is YYNGEE. V was trimmed by 4 bases and J by 2 bases, leaving 19 bases between them. This CDR3 contains 16 residues. CDR3 in amino acids: CASSMNRGTFAYEQYF. CDR3 coding DNA: TGTGCCAGCAGCATGAACCGCGGGACATTCGCCTACGAGCAGTACTTC.

The genes are TRBV30 and TRBJ2-7, with TRBD2 as a possible D gene (5 bases). The CDR3 is made up of 15 amino acids. Trimming shortened V by 2 bases and J by 3 bases, and 17 bases separated the two germline ends. Germline values: CDR1 GTSNPN, CDR2 SVGIG (reference sequence). For the CDR3, the DNA is TGTGCCTGGAGTCTCACCGGGATCTACTACTACGAGCAGTACTTC. It translates to CAWSLTGIYYYEQYF. Filled out from reference TRBV30 and TRBJ2-7, the complete variable domain reads SQTIHQWPATLVQPVGSPLSLECTVEGTSNPNLYWYRQAAGRGLQLLFYSVGIGQISSEVPQNLSASRPQDRQFILSSKKLLLSDSGFYLCAWSLTGIYYYEQYFGPGTRLTVT.

This clonotype was counted between two and nine times. J is TRBJ2-1 and V is TRBV28; TRBD2 agrees at 14 bases. CDR1 and CDR2 (germline): MDHEN, SYDVKM. CDR3 length equals 17 residues. V lost 6 bases and J lost 5; bases outside the gene matches: 9. The CDR3 DNA reads as TGTGCCAGCAGGCGCGCCGGGACTAGCGGGGGTGACAATGAGCAGTTCTTC. Protein sequence: CASRRAGTSGGDNEQFF.